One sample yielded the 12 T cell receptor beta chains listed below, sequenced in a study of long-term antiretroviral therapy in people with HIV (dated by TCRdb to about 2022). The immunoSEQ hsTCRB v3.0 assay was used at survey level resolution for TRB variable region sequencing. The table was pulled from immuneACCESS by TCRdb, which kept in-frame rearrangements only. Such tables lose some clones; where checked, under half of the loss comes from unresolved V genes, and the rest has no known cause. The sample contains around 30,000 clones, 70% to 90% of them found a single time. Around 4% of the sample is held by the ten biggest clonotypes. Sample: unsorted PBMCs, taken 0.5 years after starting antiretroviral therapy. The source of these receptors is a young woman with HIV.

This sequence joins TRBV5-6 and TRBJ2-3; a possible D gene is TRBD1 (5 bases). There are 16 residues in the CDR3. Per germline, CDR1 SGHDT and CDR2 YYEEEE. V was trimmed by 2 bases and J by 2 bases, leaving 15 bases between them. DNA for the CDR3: TGTGCCAGCAGCTTCAGGGTACAGTCAATCACAGATACGCAGTATTTT. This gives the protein CASSFRVQSITDTQYF.

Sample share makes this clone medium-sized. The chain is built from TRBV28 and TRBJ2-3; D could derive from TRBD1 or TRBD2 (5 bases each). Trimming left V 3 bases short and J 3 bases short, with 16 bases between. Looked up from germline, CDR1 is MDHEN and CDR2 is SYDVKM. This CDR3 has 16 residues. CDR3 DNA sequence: TGTGCCAGCAGTTTGGTACCAGTGGGGGTAACAGATACGCAGTATTTT. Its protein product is CASSLVPVGVTDTQYF.

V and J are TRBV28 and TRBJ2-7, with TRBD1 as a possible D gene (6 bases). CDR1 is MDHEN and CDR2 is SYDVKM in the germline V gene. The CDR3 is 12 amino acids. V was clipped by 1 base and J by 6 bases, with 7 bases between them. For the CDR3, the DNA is TGTGCCAGCAGTTTATCAGGGGCCGAGCAGTACTTC. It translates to CASSLSGAEQYF.

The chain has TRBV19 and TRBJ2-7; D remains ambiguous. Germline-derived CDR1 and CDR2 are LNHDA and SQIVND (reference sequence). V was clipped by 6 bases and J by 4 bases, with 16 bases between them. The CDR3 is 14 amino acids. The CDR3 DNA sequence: TGTGCCAGTAGCACGCTATCGGGTTGGTACGAGCAGTACTTC. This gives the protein CASSTLSGWYEQYF.

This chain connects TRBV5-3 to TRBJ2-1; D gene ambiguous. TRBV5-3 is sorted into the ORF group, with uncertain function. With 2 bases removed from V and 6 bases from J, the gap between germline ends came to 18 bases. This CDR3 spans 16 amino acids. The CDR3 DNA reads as TGTGCCAGAAGCTTTCCTCGTGAGAAAACGGGCAATGAGCAGTTCTTC. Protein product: CARSFPREKTGNEQFF.

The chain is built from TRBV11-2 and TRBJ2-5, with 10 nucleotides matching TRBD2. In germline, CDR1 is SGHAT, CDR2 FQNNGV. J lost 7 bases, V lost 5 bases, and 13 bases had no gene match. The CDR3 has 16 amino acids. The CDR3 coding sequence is TGTGCCAGCAGCCCTCAAGCGGGAGGGCCCTTCGGGACCCAGTACTTC. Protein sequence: CASSPQAGGPFGTQYF.

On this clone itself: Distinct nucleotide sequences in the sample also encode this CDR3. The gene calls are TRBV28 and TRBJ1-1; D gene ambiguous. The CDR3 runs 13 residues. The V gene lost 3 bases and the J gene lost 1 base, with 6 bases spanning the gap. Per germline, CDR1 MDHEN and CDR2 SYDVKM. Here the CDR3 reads CASSLGRNTEAFF. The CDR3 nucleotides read TGTGCCAGCAGTTTGGGTAGGAACACTGAAGCTTTCTTT.

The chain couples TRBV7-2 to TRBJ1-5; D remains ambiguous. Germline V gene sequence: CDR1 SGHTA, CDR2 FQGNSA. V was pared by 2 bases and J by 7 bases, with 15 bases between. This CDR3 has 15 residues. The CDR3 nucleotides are TGTGCCAGCAGCTTAATGCTCTGGGGAGGGCAGCCCCAGCATTTT. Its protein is CASSLMLWGGQPQHF.

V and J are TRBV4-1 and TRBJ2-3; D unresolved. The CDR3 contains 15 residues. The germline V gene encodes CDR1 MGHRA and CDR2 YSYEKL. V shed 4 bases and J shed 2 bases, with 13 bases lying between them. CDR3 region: CASSPRSENTDTQYF. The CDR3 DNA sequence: TGCGCCAGCAGCCCCCGAAGCGAGAACACAGATACGCAGTATTTT.

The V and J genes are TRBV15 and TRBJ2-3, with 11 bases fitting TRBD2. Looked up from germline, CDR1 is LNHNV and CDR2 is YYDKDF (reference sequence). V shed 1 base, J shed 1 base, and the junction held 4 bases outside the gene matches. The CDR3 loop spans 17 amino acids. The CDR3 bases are TGTGCCACCAGCAGAGCATTACTAGCGGGAGGCACAGATACGCAGTATTTT. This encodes CATSRALLAGGTDTQYF.

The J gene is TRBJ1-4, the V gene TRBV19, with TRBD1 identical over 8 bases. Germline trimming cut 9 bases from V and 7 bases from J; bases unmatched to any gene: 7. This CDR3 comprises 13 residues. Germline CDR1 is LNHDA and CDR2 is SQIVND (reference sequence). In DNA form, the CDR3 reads TGTGCCAGCCAGGGGGCCAGGCTTGAAAAACTGTTTTTT. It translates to CASQGARLEKLFF.

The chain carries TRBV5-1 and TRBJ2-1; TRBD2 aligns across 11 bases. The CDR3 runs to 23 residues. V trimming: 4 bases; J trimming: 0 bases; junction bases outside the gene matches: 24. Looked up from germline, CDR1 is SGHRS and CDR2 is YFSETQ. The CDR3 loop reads CASSQPIGQGRLAGLSSYNEQFF. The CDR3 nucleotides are TGCGCCAGCAGCCAACCAATAGGACAGGGGCGACTAGCGGGGCTGAGCTCCTACAATGAGCAGTTCTTC.